Presented here are 18 T cell receptor beta chains from one specimen sequenced in a study of shared clonotypes between healthy human individuals. The protocol was immunoSEQ multiplex PCR, while the TCRdb copy is restricted to in-frame clones and leaves out a portion. Among roughly 500,000 clones listed, roughly 95% were seen once. The material sequenced was naive CD4+ T cells sorted from blood. Subset defined: CD45RA+ positively selected. The receptors here all came from a young woman in good health.

J is TRBJ1-2 and V is TRBV6-4; the match to TRBD1 covers 7 bases. The CDR3 length is 15 residues. V was pared by 0 bases and J by 5 bases, with 6 bases of the junction left unmatched. Germline V CDR1 and CDR2: MRHNA, SNTAGT. The CDR3 nucleotides read TGTGCCAGCAGTGACTCGGGACAGCCACATTATGGCTACACCTTC. Its protein product is CASSDSGQPHYGYTF.

CDR3 nucleotide sequence: TGTGCCAGCAGCCCCCAAGTAGTCTTTGGGAGACGCACCGGGGAGCTGTTTTTT. This translates into CASSPQVVFGRRTGELFF. This chain joins TRBV7-2 and TRBJ2-2; tentative D call: TRBD2 (5 bases). CDR3 size: 18 residues. Trimming pared 5 bases from V and 4 bases from J, leaving 23 bases between. Germline assignment: CDR1 SGHTA and CDR2 FQGNSA. Drawing the rest from reference TRBV7-2 and TRBJ2-2, the complete variable domain is GAGVSQSPSNKVTEKGKDVELRCDPISGHTALYWYRQSLGQGLEFLIYFQGNSAPDKSGLPSDRFSAERTGGSVSTLTIQRTQQEDSAVYLCASSPQVVFGRRTGELFFGEGSRLTVL.

This chain uses TRBV11-2 with TRBJ2-4; D not certain. CDR1 is SGHAT and CDR2 is FQNNGV in the germline V gene. CDR3 length equals 14 residues. V lost 3 bases and J lost 0, with 6 bases in between. The CDR3 here is CASSFTVAKNIQYF. Written as DNA, the CDR3 is TGTGCCAGCAGCTTTACAGTAGCCAAAAACATTCAGTACTTC.

The V call is TRBV19, the J call TRBJ2-7, with 7 bases identical to TRBD2. The trim removed 3 bases at V and 6 bases at J, leaving 8 bases unmatched. Germline V lookup: CDR1 LNHDA, CDR2 SQIVND (reference sequence). The CDR3 has 14 residues. CDR3 loop: CASSMGGGNSEQYF. The CDR3 nucleotides read TGTGCCAGTAGTATGGGGGGAGGGAACTCCGAGCAGTACTTC. Filled out from reference TRBV19 and TRBJ2-7, the complete variable domain reads DGGITQSPKYLFRKEGQNVTLSCEQNLNHDAMYWYRQDPGQGLRLIYYSQIVNDFQKGDIAEGYSVSREKKESFPLTVTSAQKNPTAFYLCASSMGGGNSEQYFGPGTRLTVT.

V and J are TRBV5-5 and TRBJ2-2, with a possible D match to TRBD1 (6 bases). Germline V CDR1 and CDR2: SGHKS, YYEKEE (reference sequence). V was pared by 1 base and J by 0 bases, with 13 bases between. The CDR3 spans 17 residues. The CDR3 DNA reads TGTGCCAGCAGCTTGTCGGGACATAATACGAACACCGGGGAGCTGTTTTTT. It encodes CASSLSGHNTNTGELFF.

The chain has TRBV28 and TRBJ2-3; perhaps TRBD2 as D (6 bases). The CDR3 has 15 amino acids. The V gene's germline CDR1 is MDHEN and CDR2 SYDVKM. V shed 6 bases and J shed 5 bases, with 18 bases lying between them. CDR3 loop: CASSWRDRTGDTQYF. The CDR3 region has the DNA TGTGCCAGCAGCTGGCGGGACCGGACCGGAGATACGCAGTATTTT.

CDR3 loop: CATNLREGLRETQYF. DNA of the CDR3: TGTGCCACCAATTTGCGGGAGGGCCTAAGGGAGACCCAGTACTTC. The chain uses TRBV19 and TRBJ2-5; 9 nucleotides align to TRBD2. J lost 5 bases, V lost 10 bases, and 14 bases had no gene match. The germline V gene has CDR1 LNHDA and CDR2 SQIVND (reference sequence). The CDR3 is 15 residues long. The full variable domain, its missing parts supplied by reference TRBV19 and TRBJ2-5, is DGGITQSPKYLFRKEGQNVTLSCEQNLNHDAMYWYRQDPGQGLRLIYYSQIVNDFQKGDIAEGYSVSREKKESFPLTVTSAQKNPTAFYLCATNLREGLRETQYFGPGTRLLVL.

V usage is TRBV6-1 and J usage is TRBJ2-7; D is unclear. CDR3 size: 12 residues. With 2 bases removed from V and 5 bases from J, the gap between germline ends came to 7 bases. Germline V CDR1 and CDR2: MNHNS, SASEGT. CDR3 protein: CASSERRDEQYF. DNA of the CDR3: TGTGCCAGCAGTGAACGCCGGGACGAGCAGTACTTC.

J is TRBJ2-7 and V is TRBV4-2, with 9 bases matching TRBD1. Trimming cost V 5 bases and J 6 bases; bases outside gene matches: 8. Germline CDR1 LGHNA, CDR2 YNFKEQ. CDR3 length: 14 amino acids. CDR3 nucleotide sequence: TGTGCCAGCAGCATCCCCGGGACAGGGTCCGAGCAGTACTTC. Amino acids: CASSIPGTGSEQYF.

The V call is TRBV12-5, the J call TRBJ2-1, with 11 bases lining up with TRBD1. This CDR3 is built from 14 residues. CDR1 LGHNT and CDR2 FRNRAP come from the germline V gene. V shed 7 bases and J 5 bases; nucleotides not matched to a gene: 4. Here the CDR3 reads CASALGQGDNEQFF. As DNA, the CDR3 is TGTGCTAGTGCCCTGGGACAGGGGGACAATGAGCAGTTCTTC.

V and J are TRBV5-6 and TRBJ2-2; 7 bases match TRBD2. V lost 0 bases and J lost 5; bases outside the gene matches: 7. This CDR3 spans 16 amino acids. The germline V gene encodes CDR1 SGHDT and CDR2 YYEEEE. The CDR3 region is CASSLARGSWTGELFF. The CDR3 coding sequence is TGTGCCAGCAGCTTGGCGCGGGGGTCGTGGACCGGGGAGCTGTTTTTT.

The chain carries TRBV5-1 and TRBJ2-1; possible D gene TRBD1, 6 bases. Between the trimmed V and J ends, which lost 4 bases and 7 bases, there was a span of 24 bases. This CDR3 is built from 17 residues. Germline CDR1 SGHRS, CDR2 YFSETQ. CDR3 DNA: TGCGCCAGCAGCGAGAAAATTACAGGGATCTCGACGAATGAGCAGTTCTTC. Translation gives CASSEKITGISTNEQFF.

The chain couples TRBV29-1 to TRBJ1-3; possible D gene TRBD1, 5 bases. CDR3 length equals 13 residues. V was trimmed by 3 bases and J by 4 bases, leaving 10 bases between them. Germline lookup yields CDR1 SQVTM and CDR2 ANQGSEA. CDR3 nucleotide sequence: TGCAGCGTTGAGCTGAACAGGGGAAACACCATATATTTT. It encodes CSVELNRGNTIYF.

The chain couples TRBV18 to TRBJ2-1; either TRBD1 or TRBD2 may supply D (5 bases each). Trimming pared 3 bases from V and 7 bases from J, leaving 10 bases between. In germline, CDR1 is KGHSH, CDR2 LQKENI. CDR3 length: 13 amino acids. CDR3 sequence (DNA): TGTGCCAGCTCACCTCAGAGGGGAAATGAGCAGTTCTTC. As protein: CASSPQRGNEQFF.

The rearrangement uses TRBV19 and TRBJ1-5; D is unresolved. The CDR3 is 14 residues long. Between the trimmed V and J ends, which lost 7 bases and 9 bases, there was a span of 19 bases. The V gene's germline CDR1 is LNHDA and CDR2 SQIVND (reference sequence). The DNA of the CDR3 is TGTGCCAGTACGCGGGGAAAAGGGTCCGGGCCCCAGCATTTT. It codes for CASTRGKGSGPQHF.

V gene TRBV6-1 combines with J gene TRBJ2-1; possibly TRBD1 or TRBD2 for D (5 bases each). This CDR3 comprises 15 residues. The germline V gene has CDR1 MNHNS and CDR2 SASEGT. With 1 base removed from V and 9 bases from J, the gap between germline ends came to 16 bases. The CDR3 coding sequence is TGTGCCAGCAGTGAAGATGGACAACACGCGGGTGAGCAGTTCTTC. Its protein is CASSEDGQHAGEQFF.

This chain uses TRBV11-2 with TRBJ1-1; tentative D call: TRBD1 (5 bases). V lost 4 bases, J lost 1 base, and 13 bases lay in between. The CDR3 extends over 15 amino acids. CDR1 is SGHAT and CDR2 is FQNNGV in the germline V gene. CDR3 protein: CASSWTGTENTEAFF. The CDR3 nucleotides read TGTGCCAGCAGCTGGACCGGGACCGAGAACACTGAAGCTTTCTTT.

J is TRBJ2-5 and V is TRBV30; D is ambiguous. V lost 1 base to trimming and J lost 4 bases, with 7 bases between them. The CDR3 consists of 12 residues. Germline V gene data show CDR1 as GTSNPN and CDR2 as SVGIG (reference sequence). The DNA for the CDR3 is TGTGCCTGGAGTGAGGGTCGAGAGACCCAGTACTTC. This sequence encodes CAWSEGRETQYF.